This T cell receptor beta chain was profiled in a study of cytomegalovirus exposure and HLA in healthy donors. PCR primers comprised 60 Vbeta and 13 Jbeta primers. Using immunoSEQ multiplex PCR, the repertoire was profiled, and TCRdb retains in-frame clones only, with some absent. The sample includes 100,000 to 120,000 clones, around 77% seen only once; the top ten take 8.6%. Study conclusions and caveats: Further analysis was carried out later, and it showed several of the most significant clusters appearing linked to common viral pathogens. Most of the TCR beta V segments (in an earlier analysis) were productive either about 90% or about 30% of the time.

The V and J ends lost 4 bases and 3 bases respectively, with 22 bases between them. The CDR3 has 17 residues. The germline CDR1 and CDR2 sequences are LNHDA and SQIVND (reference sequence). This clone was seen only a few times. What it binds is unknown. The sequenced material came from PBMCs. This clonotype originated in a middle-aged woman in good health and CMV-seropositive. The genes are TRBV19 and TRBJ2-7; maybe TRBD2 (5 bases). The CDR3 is CASSTTVAGLYLYEQYF. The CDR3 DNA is TGTGCCAGTAGTACCACCGTGGCGGGTTTGTACCTCTACGAGCAGTACTTC.